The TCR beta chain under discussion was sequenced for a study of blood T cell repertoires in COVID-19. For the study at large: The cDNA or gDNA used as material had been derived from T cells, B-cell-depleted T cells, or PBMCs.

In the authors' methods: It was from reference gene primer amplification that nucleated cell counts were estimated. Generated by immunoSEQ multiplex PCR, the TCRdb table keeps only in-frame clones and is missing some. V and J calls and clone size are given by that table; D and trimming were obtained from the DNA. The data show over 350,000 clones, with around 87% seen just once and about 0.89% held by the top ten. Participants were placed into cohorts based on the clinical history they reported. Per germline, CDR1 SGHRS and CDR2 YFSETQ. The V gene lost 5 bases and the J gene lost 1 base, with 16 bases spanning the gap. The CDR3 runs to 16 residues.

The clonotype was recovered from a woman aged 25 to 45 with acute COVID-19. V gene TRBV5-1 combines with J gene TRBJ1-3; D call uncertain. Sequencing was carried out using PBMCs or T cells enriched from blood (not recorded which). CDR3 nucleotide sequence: TGCGCCAGCAGGTCCGCAGTAGAGACTTCTGGAAACACCATATATTTT. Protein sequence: CASRSAVETSGNTIYF. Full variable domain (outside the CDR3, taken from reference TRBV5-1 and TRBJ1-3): KAGVTQTPRYLIKTRGQQVTLSCSPISGHRSVSWYQQTPGQGLQFLFEYFSETQRNKGNFPGRFSGRQFSNSRSEMNVSTLELGDSALYLCASRSAVETSGNTIYFGEGSWLTVV.